This T cell receptor (beta chain) was profiled in a study of blood T cell repertoires in COVID-19. In the study overall: T cells, B-cell-depleted T cells, or PBMCs supplied cDNA or gDNA.

V was pared by 6 bases and J by 7 bases, with 7 bases of the junction left unmatched. Looked up from germline, CDR1 is KGHSH and CDR2 is LQKENI. This CDR3 has 14 amino acids. In the source study's methods: Nucleated cell number was recorded as an estimate derived from reference gene primer amplification. Profiling relied on immunoSEQ multiplex PCR, and the TCRdb table lists in-frame clones only, not all of them. V and J calls and clone size are those listed in that table; D and trimming were worked out from the DNA. The sample includes 85,000 to 120,000 clones, less than 80% of them seen just once. The sequence was collected from a man older than 75 with COVID-19, enrolled during active disease. The sequenced sample was peripheral blood. The V call is TRBV18, the J call TRBJ2-7, with 12 bases that match TRBD2. The CDR3: CASSRLAGVHEQYF. CDR3 DNA: TGTGCCAGCTCTAGACTAGCGGGAGTTCATGAGCAGTACTTC.